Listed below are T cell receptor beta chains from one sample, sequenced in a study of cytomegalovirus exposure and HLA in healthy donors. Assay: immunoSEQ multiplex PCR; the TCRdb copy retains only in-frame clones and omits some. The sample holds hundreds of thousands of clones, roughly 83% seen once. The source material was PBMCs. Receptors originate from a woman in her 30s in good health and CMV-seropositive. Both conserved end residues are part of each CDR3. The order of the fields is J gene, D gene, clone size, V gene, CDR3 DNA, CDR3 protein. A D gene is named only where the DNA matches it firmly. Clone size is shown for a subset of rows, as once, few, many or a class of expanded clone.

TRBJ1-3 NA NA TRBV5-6 TGTGCCAGCAGCTTGGGATTGGTGGGAAACACCATATATTTT CASSLGLVGNTIYF
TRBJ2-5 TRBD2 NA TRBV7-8 TGTGCCAGCAGCCGGACTAGCGGTTACCAAGAGACCCAGTACTTC CASSRTSGYQETQYF
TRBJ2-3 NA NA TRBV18 TGTGCCAGCTCACCCCTAGGAAGGTCAGATACGCAGTATTTT CASSPLGRSDTQYF
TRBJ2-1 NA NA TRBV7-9 TGTGCCAGCAGCCTCAGGGTTTTTGAGCAGTTCTTC CASSLRVFEQFF
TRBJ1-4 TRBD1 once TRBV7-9 TGTGCCAGCAGAGCCCAGGGGGCAGGAGAAAAACTGTTTTTT CASRAQGAGEKLFF
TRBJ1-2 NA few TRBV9 TGTGCCAGCGGTGTGGGGGGCTACACCTTC CASGVGGYTF
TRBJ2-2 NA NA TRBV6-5 TGTGCCAGCAGTTACGGTGACACCGGGGAGCTGTTTTTT CASSYGDTGELFF
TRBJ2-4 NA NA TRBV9 TGTGCCAGCAGTGTAGACATCTCTTACGGAAACATTCAGTACTTC CASSVDISYGNIQYF
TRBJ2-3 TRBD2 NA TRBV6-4 TGTGCCAGCAGTTCCCAAGCGGGAGGCACAGATACGCAGTATTTT CASSSQAGGTDTQYF
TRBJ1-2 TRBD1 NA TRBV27 TGTGCCAGCAGTTTCCACAGGGGTGGGGGCTATGGCTACACCTTC CASSFHRGGGYGYTF
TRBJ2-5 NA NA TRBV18 TGTGCCAGCTCACCATATAAAGAGACCCAGTACTTC CASSPYKETQYF
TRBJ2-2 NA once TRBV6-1 TGTGCCAGCACTAGGGGCCAGAGCAATACCGGGGAGCTGTTTTTT CASTRGQSNTGELFF
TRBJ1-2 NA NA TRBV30 TGTGCCTGGAGTGTAGGGGTCGTCTCGGGCGGCTACACCTTC CAWSVGVVSGGYTF
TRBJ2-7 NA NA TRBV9 TGTGCCAGCAGCGTAGATGGTAGGGACAAGGGCGAGCAGTACTTC CASSVDGRDKGEQYF
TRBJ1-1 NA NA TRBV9 TGTGCCAGCAGCGAGGGAGGAGGTTGGACTGAAGCTTTCTTT CASSEGGGWTEAFF
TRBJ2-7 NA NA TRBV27 TGTGCCAGCAGAATACCTAGCGAAAGCTCCTACGAGCAGTACTTC CASRIPSESSYEQYF
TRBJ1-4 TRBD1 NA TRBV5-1 TGCGCCAGCAGCTTGCGACAGGGACCAACTAATGAAAAACTGTTTTTT CASSLRQGPTNEKLFF
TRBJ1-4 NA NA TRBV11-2 TGTGCCAGCAGCTTACGACAGGTGCCAACTAATGAAAAACTGTTTTTT CASSLRQVPTNEKLFF
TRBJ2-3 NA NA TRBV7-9 TGTGCCAGCAGCTTAGCGGGGAGGGGGACAGATACGCAGTATTTT CASSLAGRGTDTQYF
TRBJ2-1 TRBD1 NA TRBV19 TGTGCCAGTAGTAGACAGGGGCGGGACAATGAGCAGTTCTTC CASSRQGRDNEQFF
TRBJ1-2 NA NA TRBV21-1 TGTGCCAGCAGCAAGGGGGGAAAAGGATCCTATGGCTACACCTTC CASSKGGKGSYGYTF
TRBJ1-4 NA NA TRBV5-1 TGCGCCAGCAGCTTATTGACTGCAACTAATGAAAAACTGTTTTTT CASSLLTATNEKLFF
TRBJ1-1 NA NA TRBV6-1 TGTGCCAGCAGTCTGGGAGGGAACACTGAAGCTTTCTTT CASSLGGNTEAFF
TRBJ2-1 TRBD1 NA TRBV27 TGTGCCAGCAGTTTCAACAGGGGATTTTCGGGATGGGTAAATGAGCAGTTCTTC CASSFNRGFSGWVNEQFF
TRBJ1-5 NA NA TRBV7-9 TGTGCCAGCAGCTCAGGGAGCAATCAGCCCCAGCATTTT CASSSGSNQPQHF
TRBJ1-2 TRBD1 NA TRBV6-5 TGTGCCAGCAGTTATTACCGACAGGGTAATAACTATGGCTACACCTTC CASSYYRQGNNYGYTF